This TCR beta chain was recorded in a study of blood T cell repertoires in COVID-19. Study in general: The samples span acute and convalescent COVID-19 from the United States, Italy and Spain.

Per the authors' pipeline: How many nucleated cells were present was estimated from reference gene primer amplification. Generated by immunoSEQ multiplex PCR, the TCRdb table keeps only in-frame clones and is missing some. V and J calls plus clone size are reproduced from that table; the DNA served to infer D and trimming. The sample contains 250,000 to 400,000 clones, roughly 85% of which appear only once. A COVID-19 case was met by exposed participants within 2 weeks before study entry. CDR1 MDHEN and CDR2 SYDVKM come from the germline V gene. Trimming cost V 5 bases and J 0 bases; bases outside gene matches: 7. This CDR3 region has 16 residues.

The chain has TRBV28 and TRBJ1-2; the match to TRBD1 covers 9 bases. The sequenced sample consisted of PBMCs or T cells enriched from blood (not recorded which). This receptor was obtained from a woman younger than 45 who had been exposed to COVID-19. DNA for the CDR3: TGTGCCAGCAGTAAAGACAGGGGGAACTCTAACTATGGCTACACCTTC. Translating gives CASSKDRGNSNYGYTF.